These 18 T cell receptor beta chains originate from one sample sequenced in a study of T-cell reconstitution after alpha-beta-depleted transplantation in children (TCRdb year 2016). Study-level results and caveats: Over the following months the frequencies of hyperexpanded clones went down, and after one year T-cell counts and TCRbeta diversity were mostly credited to newly produced T cells.

No cognate antigen is known for these TCRs. The sample's treatment or condition label, decoded: allogeneic hematopoietic cell transplantation with graft depleted of TCRalphabeta T cells and CD19 B cells. The library was built by means of PCR. TCRdb records Illumina HiSeq 2500 as the sequencer. Molecular barcoding was employed in the preparation of TCR libraries, with unique molecular identifiers being used to normalize TCRbeta repertoire quantification. TCRdb reran the public reads through fastp at Q25 and MiXCR, keeping productive beta chains. Under each unique CDR3 protein, matching rows form one entry showing the most common genes and DNA. In this sample the table shows hundreds of thousands of distinct CDR3 sequences, less than 9.5% of which occur a single time. 8.5% to 9.5% of the sample goes to the ten largest clones. The starting material was peripheral blood, obtained 360 days after TCRalphabeta/CD19-depleted stem cell transplant. The receptors shown here come from a female patient between 2 and 15 years old who had a stem cell transplant for Fanconi anemia, so the T cells may come from the graft donor.

The sample holds a few counts of this clonotype. The chain couples TRBV4-1 to TRBJ1-4, with D unresolved. Germline loops: CDR1 MGHRA, CDR2 YSYEKL. Trimming stripped 1 base from V and 8 bases from J, with 14 bases between. This CDR3 comprises 15 residues. CDR3 in amino acids: CASSQGFKDLEKLFF. The CDR3 nucleotides are TGCGCCAGCAGCCAAGGTTTCAAGGACTTGGAAAAACTGTTTTTT.

The J gene is TRBJ1-2, the V gene TRBV7-9; TRBD1 is a possible D gene (5 bases). Germline lookup yields CDR1 SEHNR and CDR2 FQNEAQ (reference sequence). This CDR3 comprises 15 residues. The V end was cut by 2 bases, the J end by 2 bases, with 12 bases between. For the CDR3, the DNA is TGTGCCAGCAGCTTACGGGGGTCTTTGAACTATGGCTACACCTTC. It specifies CASSLRGSLNYGYTF.

Ten or more counts support this clonotype. This rearrangement joins TRBV5-1 to TRBJ2-3, with 7 nucleotides matching TRBD1. Looked up from germline, CDR1 is SGHRS and CDR2 is YFSETQ. Trimming removed 0 bases from V and 1 base from J; junction bases left unmatched: 8. The CDR3 runs 17 residues. This chain's CDR3 is CASSLALPTGRTDTQYF. CDR3 DNA: TGCGCCAGCAGCTTGGCCCTTCCGACAGGGCGCACAGATACGCAGTATTTT.

This clonotype was seen at least ten times. The rearrangement uses TRBV4-1 and TRBJ2-1; tentatively, D is TRBD1 or TRBD2 (5 bases each). Germline V CDR1 and CDR2: MGHRA, YSYEKL. The germline V and J ends were trimmed by 4 bases and 5 bases, with 15 bases remaining between them. CDR3 length: 15 amino acids. CDR3 bases: TGCGCCAGCAGCCCCTCCCGGGACCGGCACAATGAGCAGTTCTTC. Amino acids: CASSPSRDRHNEQFF.

This clonotype appeared many times. The J gene is TRBJ2-6, the V gene TRBV28; D gene unclear. The germline V gene has CDR1 MDHEN and CDR2 SYDVKM. The V end lost 2 bases, the J end lost 4 bases, and 0 bases lay between the germline ends. The CDR3 has 12 residues. The CDR3 loop reads CASSLGANVLTF. As DNA, the CDR3 is TGTGCCAGCAGTTTAGGGGCCAACGTCCTGACTTTC.

J is TRBJ2-5 and V is TRBV2; D call uncertain. V was shortened by 7 bases and J by 3 bases, with 6 bases between the two germline ends. The CDR3 runs to 11 residues. Germline CDR1 is SNHLY and CDR2 is FYNNEI. Here the CDR3 reads CASNREETQYF. DNA for the CDR3: TGTGCCAGCAACAGAGAAGAGACCCAGTACTTC.

The chain employs TRBV28 and TRBJ2-7, with D perhaps TRBD1 (5 bases). V was clipped by 3 bases and J by 7 bases, with 16 bases between them. This CDR3 is built from 14 residues. Germline values: CDR1 MDHEN, CDR2 SYDVKM. In nucleotides, the CDR3 is TGTGCCAGCAGTTTGGCCCAACTTAGGGGAGAGCAGTACTTC. Translated, it gives CASSLAQLRGEQYF.

This clonotype has a count of ten or more. CDR3 in amino acids: CASSSPPGQGGETQYF. In DNA form, the CDR3 reads TGTGCCAGCAGCTCGCCTCCGGGACAGGGCGGAGAGACCCAGTACTTC. The rearrangement uses TRBV13 and TRBJ2-5, with 9 bases fitting TRBD1. The ends lost 4 bases at V and 4 bases at J; junction bases unmatched: 10. This CDR3 spans 16 amino acids. Germline V lookup: CDR1 PRHDT, CDR2 FYEKMQ (reference sequence).

This clonotype came up a few times. The chain uses TRBV3-1 and TRBJ1-1; D unclear. CDR3 size: 14 residues. Deletions cut 3 bases from V and 4 bases from J, with 12 bases between. CDR1 is LGHDT and CDR2 is YNNKEL in the germline V gene (reference sequence). The CDR3 nucleotides are TGTGCCAGCAGCCATCAAAGGGAAGGCACTGAAGCTTTCTTT. This encodes CASSHQREGTEAFF.

This clonotype was seen a few times. This chain connects TRBV7-2 to TRBJ2-2; no firm D call. The V end lost 2 bases, the J end lost 2 bases, and 15 bases lay between the germline ends. Germline V gene lookup returns CDR1 SGHTA and CDR2 FQGNSA. This CDR3 comprises 17 residues. The CDR3 loop reads CASSLFVGLPNTGELFF. The CDR3 coding sequence is TGTGCCAGCAGCTTATTTGTAGGCCTACCAAACACCGGGGAGCTGTTTTTT.

This clonotype came up a few times. This chain connects TRBV4-2 to TRBJ2-3; 11 bases match TRBD2. With V trimmed by 0 bases and J by 3 bases, 5 bases remained unmatched. The CDR3 runs 17 residues. Germline V gene sequence: CDR1 LGHNA, CDR2 YNFKEQ. The CDR3 DNA sequence: TGTGCCAGCAGCCAAGAGACCCTAGCGGGGGGAACAGATACGCAGTATTTT. It codes for CASSQETLAGGTDTQYF.

This clonotype was picked up many times. The chain recombines TRBV7-2 with TRBJ1-2, with TRBD1 as a possible D gene (6 bases). The CDR3 is 14 residues long. Trimming cost V 4 bases and J 7 bases, with 16 bases left between them. Germline loops: CDR1 SGHTA, CDR2 FQGNSA. DNA for the CDR3: TGTGCCAGCAGCTCAGGACCGGGACACCTTGGCTACACCTTC. Its translation is CASSSGPGHLGYTF. Drawing the rest from reference TRBV7-2 and TRBJ1-2, the complete variable domain is GAGVSQSPSNKVTEKGKDVELRCDPISGHTALYWYRQSLGQGLEFLIYFQGNSAPDKSGLPSDRFSAERTGGSVSTLTIQRTQQEDSAVYLCASSSGPGHLGYTFGSGTRLTVV.

The gene calls are TRBV23-1 and TRBJ2-1; D uncertain. TRBV23-1 is an open reading frame whose function is uncertain. The CDR3 extends over 15 amino acids. Trimming shortened V by 0 bases and J by 2 bases, and 8 bases separated the two germline ends. CDR3 coding DNA: TGCGCCAGCAGTCAATCCAATGACACCTACAATGAGCAGTTCTTC. It codes for CASSQSNDTYNEQFF.

This clonotype appeared many times. The V call is TRBV9, the J call TRBJ2-2; a possible D gene is TRBD2 (6 bases). The germline CDR1 and CDR2 sequences are SGDLS and YYNGEE. The CDR3 runs 14 residues. V gave up 3 bases and J gave up 6 bases, with 12 bases separating them. The CDR3 nucleotides are TGTGCCAGCAGCGCTAGCCCGGGAGCCGGGGAGCTGTTTTTT. It yields the protein CASSASPGAGELFF.

This clonotype has at least ten counts. J is TRBJ2-7 and V is TRBV7-2, with D maybe TRBD2 (5 bases). In germline, CDR1 is SGHTA, CDR2 FQGNSA. V lost 1 base to trimming and J lost 7 bases, with 11 bases between them. The CDR3 loop spans 13 amino acids. The CDR3 loop reads CASSLVLVAEQYF. The CDR3 DNA is TGTGCCAGCAGCTTAGTACTAGTGGCGGAGCAGTACTTC.

This clonotype occurred many times. The chain is built from TRBV5-1 and TRBJ2-5; no reliable D call. The CDR3 loop spans 16 amino acids. The germline V gene has CDR1 SGHRS and CDR2 YFSETQ. Trimming took 4 bases from V and 5 from J, leaving 21 bases between them. The DNA of the CDR3 is TGCGCCAGCAGCGCAATTATACTACCCCAACAGGAGACCCAGTACTTC. This gives the protein CASSAIILPQQETQYF.

At least ten counts were recorded for this clonotype. This chain connects TRBV20-1 to TRBJ2-7; D gene unclear. Between the trimmed V and J ends, which lost 3 bases and 7 bases, there was a span of 10 bases. Germline CDR1 and CDR2: DFQATT and SNEGSKA (reference sequence). The length of the CDR3 is 11 residues. The CDR3 protein is CSASSRREQYF. The CDR3 nucleotides read TGCAGTGCTAGTTCCCGACGGGAGCAGTACTTC.

This clonotype was observed many times. The chain is built from TRBV27 and TRBJ2-4; 8 bases are a match to TRBD1. CDR1 and CDR2 from the germline V gene are MNHEY and SMNVEV (reference sequence). V shed 2 bases, J shed 13 bases, and the junction held 13 bases outside the gene matches. The length of the CDR3 is 15 residues. CDR3 sequence: CASSLSRSDRGVQYF. The CDR3 DNA is TGTGCCAGCAGTTTAAGTCGTTCTGACAGGGGAGTACAGTACTTC.